This paragraph reports one T cell receptor (beta chain). Its matching antigen is unknown. The data belong to a study of cytomegalovirus exposure and HLA in healthy donors. General observations from the study: With high specificity and sensitivity, the classifier reportedly diagnosed cytomegalovirus status. Researchers counted roughly 150 TCR beta chains as cytomegalovirus-associated.

Profiled with immunoSEQ multiplex PCR; TCRdb holds only in-frame clones, not every one. The repertoire holds 99,000 or so clones, with 86% as singletons. There are 13 residues in the CDR3. The germline CDR1 and CDR2 sequences are SGHNT and YENEEA. Trimming stripped 5 bases from V and 8 bases from J, with 10 bases between. Donors came from a validation cohort of 90 to 150 subjects, distinct from the first 666-subject cohort. The rearrangement uses TRBV11-3 and TRBJ1-6; D unclear. The sequence came from a woman under 30 in good health and CMV-seropositive. The sequencing input was PBMCs. The CDR3: CASSHPDYSPLHF. The CDR3 bases are TGTGCCAGCAGCCACCCAGATTATTCACCCCTCCACTTT.